The clone carrying this T cell receptor beta chain occurred a few times. Its antigen is undetermined. Cells sorted as Tregs were CD4+, CD25+ and CD127-/low. Study results and caveats: Tumor Tregs overlapped most with tumor, then blood, naive CD4+ cells. In terms of TCR gene usage, tumor memory CD4+ T cells clustered together with blood and lymph node memory CD4+ cells, as well as with lymph node naive CD4+ cells.

The germline gives CDR1 DFQATT, CDR2 SNEGSKA (reference sequence). V gave up 7 bases and J gave up 5 bases, with 12 bases separating them. This CDR3 has 12 residues. One entry per CDR3 protein, called by TCRdb with MiXCR from the 5' RACE reads. The sample consists of about 55,000 distinct CDR3 sequences, around 20% of them appearing once. This chain joins TRBV20-1 and TRBJ1-5; D is undetermined. The specimen was tumor-infiltrating Tregs sorted from the breast tumor. This sequence originates from a female donor with breast cancer. Here the CDR3 DNA reads TGCAGTGTTCGCCGGGGAGATCAGCCCCAGCATTTT. Translation gives CSVRRGDQPQHF.